The rows below give T cell receptor beta chains drawn from one sample of a study of cytomegalovirus exposure and HLA in healthy donors. Profiled with immunoSEQ multiplex PCR; TCRdb holds only in-frame clones, not every one. The data contain 150,000 to 200,000 clones, roughly four fifths of them singletons. The specimen was PBMCs. The receptors shown here come from a man between 18 and 35 years old in good health and CMV-seronegative. CDR3s include the opening cysteine and the closing phenylalanine or tryptophan.

>TRBV15|TRBJ2-2
CATSRAFSGTNTGELFF
>TRBV18|TRBJ1-2
CASSPSGTDGYTF
>TRBV6-1|TRBJ1-4
CASSGDRGFNEKLFF
>TRBV18|TRBJ1-5
CASSPQGEGGLQHF
>TRBV4-2|TRBJ2-5
CASSQDIWKTGTQYF
>TRBV7-8|TRBJ2-7
CASSLYSATSGAYEQYF
>TRBV6-6|TRBJ1-5
CASSAGRDSNQPQHF
>TRBV19|TRBJ1-5
CASSMRTGGSNQPQHF
>TRBV9|TRBJ2-3
CASTVNGLAKSDTQYF
>TRBV30|TRBJ1-3
CAWITGWNTIYF
>TRBV15|TRBJ1-1
CATSRDLLVNTEAFF
>TRBV5-1|TRBJ2-3
CASSAGTSGVTDTQYF
>TRBV9|-
CASSVGTASYEQYF
>TRBV15|TRBJ2-3
CATSREEDRGRFTDTQYF
>TRBV11-3|TRBJ2-1
CASSLGVAGAFDEQFF
>TRBV5-4|TRBJ2-7
CASTKTGQGSYEQYF
>TRBV12-5|TRBJ2-1
CASGPTGLAGGDEQFF
>TRBV6-5|TRBJ1-1
CASSYSTGEAFF
>TRBV18|TRBJ1-4
CASSPGDRSGNEKLFF
>TRBV6-1|TRBJ2-7
CAGGRDYSYEQYF
>TRBV5-6|TRBJ2-7
CASSIAGGGYEQYF